The rows below give T cell receptor beta chains drawn from one sample of a study of radiation and T cells in renal cell carcinoma. Profiling relied on immunoSEQ multiplex PCR, and the TCRdb table lists in-frame clones only, not all of them. The sample contains roughly 49,000 clones, 75% to 85% of which appear only once. The source was blood, collected from a patient whose treatment included radiotherapy and nephrectomy. The receptors come from a woman in her 70s with renal cell carcinoma. Both conserved end residues are part of each CDR3. D genes are given only for firm matches. Clone size is stated in some rows and not others, as once, few, many or a class when expanded.

j_gene | v_gene | d_gene | len | abundance | CDR3nt | CDR3aa
TRBJ2-7 | TRBV7-2 | TRBD1 | 14 | once | TGTGCCAGCAGCTGGACAGGTGGGCGGTACGAGCAGTACTTC | CASSWTGGRYEQYF
TRBJ1-1 | TRBV5-1 | - | 15 | few | TGCGCCAGCAGCCCTGGGGGGGGGCTGAGCGCTGAAGCTTTCTTT | CASSPGGGLSAEAFF
TRBJ2-7 | TRBV4-1 | - | 13 | once | TGCGCCAGCAGCCCGTCCGTGTCCTACGAGCAGTACTTC | CASSPSVSYEQYF
TRBJ1-2 | TRBV5-1 | TRBD1 | 14 | - | TGCGCCAGCAGCTTGGAGGGACAGAACTATGGCTACACCTTC | CASSLEGQNYGYTF
TRBJ2-2 | TRBV11-3 | - | 15 | - | TGTGCCAGCAGCTTGACACTTACTTCCACCGGGGAGCTGTTTTTT | CASSLTLTSTGELFF
TRBJ1-1 | TRBV28 | - | 13 | few | TGTGCCAGCCTACAGGCTCACGGGACTGAAGCTTTCTTT | CASLQAHGTEAFF
TRBJ2-1 | TRBV27 | - | 14 | - | TGTGCCAGCAGTAATCTAGCTAACTACAATGAGCAGTTCTTC | CASSNLANYNEQFF
TRBJ2-3 | TRBV27 | TRBD2 | 15 | - | TGTGCCAGCCGGGGCGGGAGCGTCGGCACAGATACGCAGTATTTT | CASRGGSVGTDTQYF
TRBJ2-7 | TRBV29-1 | - | 12 | - | TGCAGCGCTTTGACCTTCACCTACGAGCAGTACTTC | CSALTFTYEQYF
TRBJ2-3 | TRBV6-1 | TRBD1 | 14 | - | TGTGCCAGCAGTGAACTCGGCAGGGGGGATACGCAGTATTTT | CASSELGRGDTQYF
TRBJ2-3 | TRBV10-2 | TRBD1 | 13 | - | TGCGCCAGCAGTGTCGGGACAGCCAATACGCAGTATTTT | CASSVGTANTQYF
TRBJ2-1 | TRBV6-6 | TRBD1 | 16 | - | TGTGCCAGCATTCCTAGGACAGGGGGCTCCTACAATGAGCAGTTCTTC | CASIPRTGGSYNEQFF
TRBJ1-4 | TRBV30 | - | 11 | - | TGTGCCTGGAGTGTAGAGGAAAAACTGTTTTTT | CAWSVEEKLFF
TRBJ1-6 | TRBV5-6 | - | 13 | - | TGTGCCAGCAGCTTGCGGATCGATTCACCCCTCCACTTT | CASSLRIDSPLHF
TRBJ2-7 | TRBV6-5 | - | 13 | - | TGTGCCAGCACCTCTTCGGGGGTGGTCGAGCAGTACTTC | CASTSSGVVEQYF
TRBJ2-5 | TRBV5-1 | - | 14 | - | TGCGCCAGCAGCTTGGTGGCAGACCAAGAGACCCAGTACTTC | CASSLVADQETQYF
TRBJ2-5 | TRBV30 | TRBD2 | 15 | - | TGTGCCTGGAGTCAAAATAGCGGGAATCAGGAGACCCAGTACTTC | CAWSQNSGNQETQYF
TRBJ2-7 | TRBV25-1 | - | 12 | - | TGTGCCAGCAGTGACGATCCCAGCGAGCAGTACTTC | CASSDDPSEQYF
TRBJ2-2 | TRBV19 | - | 14 | - | TGTGCCAGTAGTATGGGCAGACGTTCCGGGGAGCTGTTTTTT | CASSMGRRSGELFF
TRBJ2-3 | TRBV7-2 | TRBD2 | 13 | - | TGTGCCAGCAGACAAAGCGGGGGGGATACGCAGTATTTT | CASRQSGGDTQYF
TRBJ2-1 | TRBV4-3 | TRBD1 | 16 | - | TGCGCCAGCAGCCAAGATGGACAGGGGGCCAAAAATGAGCAGTTCTTC | CASSQDGQGAKNEQFF
TRBJ1-3 | TRBV28 | TRBD1 | 21 | - | TGTGCCAGCAGTTTATATTCCCTTATGGGACAGGGGTCCGGCTCTGGAAACACCATATATTTT | CASSLYSLMGQGSGSGNTIYF
TRBJ2-7 | TRBV4-2 | TRBD1 | 16 | - | TGTGCCAGCAGCCAAGATTGGACAGGACGCCCCTACGAGCAGTACTTC | CASSQDWTGRPYEQYF
TRBJ2-1 | TRBV4-3 | TRBD2 | 16 | - | TGCGCCAGCAGCCAAGATCTGGCGGGAGGGTACGATGAGCAGTTCTTC | CASSQDLAGGYDEQFF
TRBJ1-1 | TRBV28 | - | 15 | - | TGTGCCAGCAGCCTCGGGGGGCTAATCAACACTGAAGCTTTCTTT | CASSLGGLINTEAFF
TRBJ1-2 | TRBV2 | - | 14 | - | TGTGCCAGCAGTTCACAGGGTGGGGCCTCGGGCTACACCTTC | CASSSQGGASGYTF
TRBJ2-7 | TRBV14 | TRBD1 | 14 | few | TGTGCCAGCAGCCACATTCGGGACAGCTACGAGCAGTACTTC | CASSHIRDSYEQYF
TRBJ1-2 | TRBV6-5 | - | 14 | - | TGTGCCAGCAGCCCTCGGGGGGAATTCTATGGCTACACCTTC | CASSPRGEFYGYTF
TRBJ1-1 | TRBV5-1 | - | 14 | - | TGCGCCAGCAGCGGTTCCGGGACCAACACTGAAGCTTTCTTT | CASSGSGTNTEAFF
TRBJ1-4 | TRBV7-8 | - | 16 | - | TGTGCCAGCAGCCTCGGCGCAGGTTTGACTTCTGAAAAACTGTTTTTT | CASSLGAGLTSEKLFF
TRBJ1-5 | TRBV2 | - | 14 | - | TGTGCCAGCAGTGTTGGAGCAGACAACCAGCCCCAGCATTTT | CASSVGADNQPQHF
TRBJ1-1 | TRBV29-1 | TRBD1 | 12 | - | TGCAGCGTTAGACAGGGGAAGTCTGAAGCTTTCTTT | CSVRQGKSEAFF
TRBJ1-5 | TRBV6-5 | TRBD1 | 14 | - | TGTGCCAGCGGGGTCCGGGACAGAAATCAGCCCCAGCATTTT | CASGVRDRNQPQHF
TRBJ1-2 | TRBV4-1 | - | 15 | - | TGCGCCAGCAGCCAAGATATATTAGGGGACTATGGCTACACCTTC | CASSQDILGDYGYTF